The 30 T cell receptor beta chains given below trace back to one sample, sequenced in a study of T cell clonality in common variable immunodeficiency. The assay was immunoSEQ multiplex PCR, and TCRdb's table has in-frame clones only and misses some. The sample presents approximately 34,000 clones, none singletons. The sample taken for sequencing was peripheral blood mononuclear cells. These TCRs come from a person between 18 and 69 years old in good health.

The table lists this clone with many counts. The read comes to an end 3 residues before the CDR3 does, leaving the germline J gene to fill in the end. The rearrangement joins TRBV12-3 or TRBV12-4 to TRBJ2-5; D not resolved. Trimming pared 5 bases from V and 2 bases from J, leaving 3 bases between. The CDR3 spans 11 residues. CDR3 sequence: CASSPQETQYF. CDR3 DNA, as far as it was read: TGTGCCAGCAGTCCTCAAGAGACC.

This clone was detected ten times or more. The CDR3 end lies 3 residues beyond the end of the read and is filled in from the germline J gene. This sequence joins TRBV30 and TRBJ1-5; no clear D gene. The germline V gene has CDR1 GTSNPN and CDR2 SVGIG (reference sequence). CDR3 length: 13 residues. Trimming cost V 2 bases and J 2 bases, with 7 bases left between them. CDR3 DNA (partial): TGTGCCTGGAGTAATTCTCGCAATCAGCCC. Encoded protein: CAWSNSRNQP. The CDR3 reads in full as CAWSNSRNQPQHF.

In its sample, this clone was seen many times. The read halts 3 residues ahead of the CDR3 end, with the missing end drawn from the germline J gene. V gene TRBV6-2 or TRBV6-3 combines with J gene TRBJ2-3, with 9 nucleotides matching TRBD2. CDR3 size: 14 residues. V trimming: 6 bases; J trimming: 1 base; junction bases outside the gene matches: 2. Germline CDR1 is MNHEY and CDR2 is SVGEGT. CDR3 DNA (partial): TGTGCCAGCAGGTTAGCGGGAGGCACAGATACG. The encoded protein is CASRLAGGTDT. The whole CDR3 reads CASRLAGGTDTQYF.

This clone was detected many times. The DNA ends 3 residues before the CDR3 does, and the rest of the CDR3 is filled in from the germline J gene. The chain couples TRBV10-3 to TRBJ2-3; the D is unclear. Trimming took off 6 bases at V and 7 bases at J, with 14 bases between the two ends. Per germline, CDR1 ENHRY and CDR2 SYGVKD. CDR3 size: 13 residues. CDR3 bases read: TGTGCCATCAGCGATACACGCACGAATACG. It yields the protein CAISDTRTNT. The entire CDR3 sequence reads CAISDTRTNTQYF.

This clone was seen repeatedly, ten times or more. Coverage ceases 3 residues before the CDR3 finishes, and the germline J gene fills in the end. The V and J genes are TRBV9 and TRBJ2-5; D is possibly TRBD1 (6 bases). V lost 2 bases to trimming and J lost 4 bases, with 12 bases between them. Germline lookup yields CDR1 SGDLS and CDR2 YYNGEE. The CDR3 is 14 residues long. The CDR3 bases that were read are TGTGCCAGCAGCGTGCAGGACAGTATAGAGACC. It encodes CASSVQDSIET. In full, the CDR3 reads CASSVQDSIETQYF.

This clone is labeled medium-sized. The read ends 3 residues early relative to the CDR3; the germline J gene fills the gap. The chain couples TRBV6-4 to TRBJ2-2, with 10 positions matching TRBD1. CDR1 and CDR2 from the germline V gene are MRHNA and SNTAGT. Losses at the gene ends were 4 bases for V and 5 bases for J; bases not matched to a gene: 10. The CDR3 totals 17 residues. Incomplete CDR3 DNA: TGTGCCAGCAGTGTCTCGACAGGGGGCGCGGGTACCGGGGAG. This gives the protein CASSVSTGGAGTGE. The whole CDR3 is CASSVSTGGAGTGELFF.

This clone was seen many times. The read ends 3 residues shy of where the CDR3 ends; the end is completed using the germline J gene. This rearrangement joins TRBV7-2 to TRBJ1-1; 7 nucleotides agree with TRBD1. Germline V gives CDR1 SGHTA, CDR2 FQGNSA. V dropped 3 bases and J dropped 4; count of bases not matched to a gene: 8. The CDR3 sequence is 15 residues long. CDR3: CASSFPRGQTTEAFF. CDR3 DNA (partial): TGTGCCAGCAGCTTTCCGAGGGGGCAGACCACTGAA. The whole variable domain, remainder taken from reference TRBV7-2 and TRBJ1-1, is GAGVSQSPSNKVTEKGKDVELRCDPISGHTALYWYRQSLGQGLEFLIYFQGNSAPDKSGLPSDRFSAERTGGSVSTLTIQRTQQEDSAVYLCASSFPRGQTTEAFFGQGTRLTVV.

This clone was counted ten times or more. The CDR3 is cut off 3 residues early in the read; its end comes from the germline J gene. The chain combines TRBV5-1 with TRBJ2-5; D is uncertain. Germline V gives CDR1 SGHRS, CDR2 YFSETQ. This CDR3 region has 12 residues. Trimming took off 4 bases at V and 4 bases at J, with 8 bases between the two ends. This CDR3 is CASSLSPETQYF. Incomplete CDR3 DNA: TGCGCCAGCAGCCTTTCCCCAGAGACC.

This clone was recorded at least ten times. The read is 3 residues too short to cover the CDR3 end, so that end is filled in from the germline J gene. The chain combines TRBV10-3 with TRBJ1-4; possible D gene TRBD1, 6 bases. Germline V gives CDR1 ENHRY, CDR2 SYGVKD. The CDR3 runs to 16 residues. Trimming took 0 bases from V and 4 from J, leaving 12 bases between them. CDR3 residues: CAISESRGRGNEKLFF. CDR3 bases read: TGTGCCATCAGTGAGTCACGGGGCAGGGGTAATGAAAAA.

This clone was seen at least ten times. The read terminates 3 residues ahead of where the CDR3 ends, so the germline J gene completes it. The rearrangement uses TRBV5-8 and TRBJ2-1, with 9 bases identical to TRBD1. Per germline, CDR1 SGHTS and CDR2 YDEGEE. The CDR3 consists of 15 residues. The J segment lost 7 bases and the V segment lost 4 bases, leaving 9 bases of the junction unmatched. The sequenced CDR3 bases are TGTGCCAGCAGCAACCGGGACAGGGATCCGAATGAG. Translating gives CASSNRDRDPNE. The CDR3 in full is CASSNRDRDPNEQFF.

This clone came up many times. The read ends 3 residues before the CDR3 terminus; that terminus is restored from the germline J gene. V gene TRBV30 combines with J gene TRBJ1-4; D is possibly TRBD1 (5 bases). CDR1 is GTSNPN, CDR2 SVGIG, per germline (reference sequence). The CDR3 has 13 residues. V was pared by 8 bases and J by 8 bases, with 18 bases between. This CDR3 reads CALITGYGEKLFF. CDR3 DNA (partial): TGTGCCCTGATCACAGGCTATGGCGAAAAA.

This clone was seen ten or more times. Read data end 3 residues before the CDR3 end; the end is taken from the germline J gene. The genes are TRBV4-2 and TRBJ2-7, with TRBD1 matching 9 bases. The CDR3 length is 16 residues. Germline V gene sequence: CDR1 LGHNA, CDR2 YNFKEQ. J was trimmed by 5 bases and V by 3 bases; bases with no gene match: 11. The DNA read from the CDR3 is TGTGCCAGCAGCCAGACCGGGACAGGGATTACCAACGAG. It translates to CASSQTGTGITNE. The whole CDR3 is CASSQTGTGITNEQYF.

In this sample, this clone turned up many times. The CDR3 goes on 3 residues after the read ends, and that part is filled in from the germline J gene. This chain connects TRBV18 to TRBJ2-4; D not certain. The V end lost 1 base, the J end lost 1 base, and 11 bases lay between the germline ends. Per germline, CDR1 KGHSH and CDR2 LQKENI. The CDR3 loop spans 16 amino acids. The CDR3: CASSPRGKSAKNIQYF. The CDR3 bases that were read are TGTGCCAGCTCACCACGAGGTAAGTCGGCCAAAAACATT.

This clone turned up a few times. The CDR3 end falls 3 residues outside the read, so it is completed with the germline J gene. The gene calls are TRBV30 and TRBJ2-4; D possibly corresponds to TRBD1 (6 bases). Germline assignment: CDR1 GTSNPN and CDR2 SVGIG (reference sequence). CDR3 length: 13 amino acids. The sequenced CDR3 bases are TGTGCCTGGGCGATACAGGGTGGCTATGGT. This translates into CAWAIQGGYG. The entire CDR3 reads CAWAIQGGYGQYF.

There are many counts of this clone. The CDR3 is cut off 3 residues early in the read; its end comes from the germline J gene. This chain links TRBV4-2 with TRBJ1-2; D is unresolved. Germline V gene data show CDR1 as LGHNA and CDR2 as YNFKEQ. V lost 1 base and J 7 bases, leaving 7 bases between the germline ends. The CDR3 extends over 12 amino acids. Partial CDR3 DNA: TGTGCCAGCAGCCAAGCCCTTTTTGGC. It translates to CASSQALFG. The whole CDR3 sequence reads CASSQALFGYTF.

This clone was recorded many times. Read sequence stops 3 residues before the CDR3 end, and the germline J gene provides the missing end. J is TRBJ2-7 and V is TRBV2, with D perhaps matching TRBD1 (6 bases). Germline CDR1 and CDR2: SNHLY and FYNNEI. V was cut by 2 bases and J by 3 bases, with 11 bases left in between. The CDR3 has 14 amino acids. CDR3 bases read: TGTGCCAGCAGTGAAATGGGGGCGGGCTACGAG. Translated: CASSEMGAGYE. The whole CDR3 protein reads CASSEMGAGYEQYF.

This clone was detected many times. The read ends 3 residues early relative to the CDR3; the germline J gene fills the gap. This sequence joins TRBV30 and TRBJ1-2; 9 bases match TRBD1. CDR1 and CDR2 (germline): GTSNPN, SVGIG (reference sequence). The length of the CDR3 is 11 residues. CDR3 in amino acids: CASDRGGGYTF. The CDR3 bases that were read are TGTGCCTCGGACAGGGGTGGAGGC. The whole variable domain, remainder taken from reference TRBV30 and TRBJ1-2, is SQTIHQWPATLVQPVGSPLSLECTVEGTSNPNLYWYRQAAGRGLQLLFYSVGIGQISSEVPQNLSASRPQDRQFILSSKKLLLSDSGFYLCASDRGGGYTFGSGTRLTVV.

This clone was recorded many times. Coverage ceases 3 residues before the CDR3 finishes, and the germline J gene fills in the end. This rearrangement joins TRBV7-2 to TRBJ1-3; D is perhaps TRBD1 (5 bases). Trimming took off 5 bases at V and 0 bases at J, with 11 bases between the two ends. The CDR3 is 15 residues long. The germline gives CDR1 SGHTA, CDR2 FQGNSA. The sequenced part of the CDR3 DNA is TGTGCCAGCAGCCGGGGGTGGGGCTCTGGAAACACC. This sequence encodes CASSRGWGSGNT. The complete CDR3 reads CASSRGWGSGNTIYF.

This clone showed up many times. The read ends 3 residues before the CDR3 terminus; that terminus is restored from the germline J gene. The chain uses TRBV12-5 and TRBJ2-7; 14 nucleotides agree with TRBD2. The junction had 9 bases not matched to a gene; V was cut back by 0 bases and J by 2 bases. This CDR3 spans 19 amino acids. The V gene's germline CDR1 is LGHNT and CDR2 FRNRAP. CDR3 DNA, as far as it was read: TGTGCTAGTGGTTTGGTATTGGGTAGACTAGCGGGAGGGCCCTACGAG. Protein sequence: CASGLVLGRLAGGPYE. The whole CDR3 protein is CASGLVLGRLAGGPYEQYF.

This clone has a count of ten or more. Partial CDR3 DNA: TGTGCCAGCAGCTTAGATCAGGGGATGAGCAATCAGCCC. It is translated as CASSLDQGMSNQP. The whole CDR3 protein is CASSLDQGMSNQPQHF. This chain uses TRBV7-8 with TRBJ1-5; TRBD1 is a possible D gene (6 bases). The DNA ends 3 residues before the CDR3 does, and the rest of the CDR3 is filled in from the germline J gene. This CDR3 has 16 residues. Trimming stripped 1 base from V and 1 base from J, with 11 bases between. The V gene's germline CDR1 is SGHVS and CDR2 FQNEAQ.

In this sample, this clone turned up many times. The CDR3 goes on 3 residues after the read ends, and that part is filled in from the germline J gene. This chain uses TRBV6-1 with TRBJ1-4; 7 bases match TRBD1. Germline lookup yields CDR1 MNHNS and CDR2 SASEGT. The CDR3 has 16 residues. V was pared by 1 base and J by 8 bases, with 10 bases of the junction left unmatched. CDR3 in amino acids: CASSEGVRGLGEKLFF. CDR3 DNA (partial): TGTGCCAGCAGTGAAGGGGTGAGGGGGCTGGGGGAAAAA.

This clone was counted at least ten times. The CDR3 end is not reached by the read, which stops 3 residues before it; the germline J gene fills it in. The chain carries TRBV2 and TRBJ1-5; weak D call: TRBD1 (5 bases). The germline V gene encodes CDR1 SNHLY and CDR2 FYNNEI. This CDR3 comprises 14 residues. V gave up 4 bases and J gave up 2 bases, with 9 bases separating them. CDR3 DNA, as far as it was read: TGTGCCAGCAGTGGCAGGGTAGGCAATCAGCCC. Translation gives CASSGRVGNQP. The whole CDR3 sequence reads CASSGRVGNQPQHF. Based on the CDR3 plus reference TRBV2 and TRBJ1-5, the full variable domain is EPEVTQTPSHQVTQMGQEVILRCVPISNHLYFYWYRQILGQKVEFLVSFYNNEISEKSEIFDDQFSVERPDGSNFTLKIRSTKLEDSAMYFCASSGRVGNQPQHFGDGTRLSIL.

This clone has at least ten counts. The CDR3 extends 3 residues past the end of the read, so its final part is completed from the germline J gene. The J gene is TRBJ1-1, the V gene TRBV7-8; no clear D. The CDR3 sequence is 15 residues long. Trimming took off 4 bases at V and 3 bases at J, with 15 bases between the two ends. CDR1 and CDR2 (germline): SGHVS, FQNEAQ. The CDR3 sequence is CASSYTVRFDTEAFF. The sequenced CDR3 bases are TGTGCCAGCAGCTATACAGTTAGATTCGACACTGAA.

This clone was counted many times. The read falls 3 residues short of the CDR3 end, and the missing part is taken from the germline J gene. This rearrangement joins TRBV9 to TRBJ1-1, with 7 bases identical to TRBD1. After removal of 3 bases from V and 0 bases from J, the junction contained 5 bases not matched to a gene. Germline V gene data show CDR1 as SGDLS and CDR2 as YYNGEE. The CDR3 covers 15 residues. This CDR3 reads CASSAGTAMNTEAFF. CDR3 DNA (partial): TGTGCCAGCAGCGCGGGGACAGCCATGAACACTGAA.

In this sample, this clone turned up many times. The CDR3 end is not reached by the read, which stops 3 residues before it; the germline J gene fills it in. This chain uses TRBV9 with TRBJ2-2; 7 bases fit TRBD1. CDR1 is SGDLS, CDR2 YYNGEE, per germline. J lost 1 base, V lost 0 bases, and 9 bases had no gene match. The CDR3 loop spans 18 amino acids. CDR3 region: CASSVGGTAHLNTGELFF. CDR3 bases read: TGTGCCAGCAGCGTAGGAGGGACAGCCCACTTGAACACCGGGGAG.

This clone appeared many times. The read terminates 3 residues ahead of where the CDR3 ends, so the germline J gene completes it. The chain recombines TRBV6-2 or TRBV6-3 with TRBJ1-2; 7 bases are shared with TRBD1. Germline CDR1 and CDR2: MNHEY and SVGEGT. The ends lost 6 bases at V and 5 bases at J; junction bases unmatched: 3. The CDR3 extends over 12 amino acids. The DNA read from the CDR3 is TGTGCCAGCAGACAGGGGACTTATGGC. It specifies CASRQGTYG. The full CDR3 sequence reads CASRQGTYGYTF.

This clone was observed at least ten times. The observed sequence ends 3 residues before the CDR3 terminus, with the missing tail filled in from the germline J gene. V is TRBV2 and J is TRBJ2-5; a possible D gene is TRBD1 (6 bases). This CDR3 contains 12 residues. Trimming removed 7 bases from V and 5 bases from J, with 11 bases in between. Per germline, CDR1 SNHLY and CDR2 FYNNEI. The CDR3 bases that were read are TGTGCCAGCACAGGGGTTCAGGAGACC. Protein product: CASTGVQET. The whole CDR3 protein reads CASTGVQETQYF.

This clone has at least ten counts. The read falls 3 residues short of the CDR3 end, and the missing part is taken from the germline J gene. The genes are TRBV2 and TRBJ2-7; TRBD1 matches 7 bases. The germline V gene has CDR1 SNHLY and CDR2 FYNNEI. V was clipped by 6 bases and J by 3 bases; unmatched bases: 2. The CDR3 has 12 amino acids. The CDR3 sequence: CASRRDSYEQYF. The part of the CDR3 DNA that was read is TGTGCCAGCAGGAGGGACAGCTACGAG.

This clone was observed at least ten times. The read terminates 3 residues ahead of where the CDR3 ends, so the germline J gene completes it. The chain has TRBV5-1 and TRBJ2-7; 7 nucleotides agree with TRBD1. This CDR3 comprises 15 residues. Unmatched junction bases numbered 3, after V lost 0 bases and J lost 0 bases. Looked up from germline, CDR1 is SGHRS and CDR2 is YFSETQ. The chain's CDR3 is CASSLDRGPSYEQYF. The sequenced part of the CDR3 DNA is TGCGCCAGCAGCTTGGACAGGGGACCCTCCTACGAG. The whole variable domain, filled in from reference TRBV5-1 and TRBJ2-7, reads KAGVTQTPRYLIKTRGQQVTLSCSPISGHRSVSWYQQTPGQGLQFLFEYFSETQRNKGNFPGRFSGRQFSNSRSEMNVSTLELGDSALYLCASSLDRGPSYEQYFGPGTRLTVT.

Many counts were recorded for this clone. The read ends 3 residues shy of where the CDR3 ends; the end is completed using the germline J gene. The chain uses TRBV6-1 and TRBJ1-3; D possibly corresponds to TRBD1 (5 bases). V lost 1 base, J lost 2 bases, and 6 bases lay in between. The CDR3 is 14 residues long. The germline CDR1 and CDR2 sequences are MNHNS and SASEGT. The CDR3 sequence is CASSEVGPGNTIYF. The CDR3 DNA, read in part, is TGTGCCAGCAGTGAAGTGGGGCCTGGAAACACC.